This record covers a single T cell receptor (beta chain). Its recognized antigen is unknown. There are no base qualities to consult, and no much larger clone falls within one base. The data originate from a study of blood T cells in healthy people across ages (dated by TCRdb to the mid-2010s). Some background on the complete study: In model experiments, roughly one uniquely barcoded TCR beta cDNA molecule per two T cells was captured by template switching. The study measured age-related changes in TCR beta repertoire diversity using deep sequencing normalized with unique cDNA molecular identifiers. The donors were split into four age groups: young (average 16 years), middle-aged (39), aged (62) and long-lived (roughly 86). Two additional independent replicas of 1 million unique cDNA reads from the same blood draw were analyzed for two donors (one aged 18 to 30 and one aged 80 or older). Broad study findings and their caveats: A strong correlation was found between observed TCR beta diversity and the percentage of naive T cells measured by flow cytometry. Compared with the aged group, more naive CD4+ T cells, fewer expanded clones and increased TCR diversity were shown by the long-lived group, suggesting age selection. Total diversity estimates from one million sequenced T cells were considered lower bounds and underestimates. Because donor CMV infection status was unknown, age-related changes in expanded clonotypes were potentially confounded. Observed TCR beta diversity per million T cells fell roughly linearly with age, and a significant reduction was already apparent by age around 40. Conclusive comparison of naive and antigen-experienced compartments was prevented by the profiling of bulk unsorted PBMCs.

The library was prepared using 5' RACE. TCRdb shows the sequencer as Illumina HiSeq 2500. A second PCR of about 6 to 12 cycles was run with a J-beta primer mix and a sample-barcoded 5' primer. Each TCR beta cDNA molecule received a unique molecular identifier from a template-switch 5' adaptor carrying 12 random nucleotides. At least 3 million CDR3-containing paired-end reads were obtained from each sample. The Mint cDNA synthesis kit, primed by a TRBC-specific oligonucleotide, was used to synthesize first-strand cDNA from all RNA. Following uracil-DNA glycosylase treatment, all cDNA underwent a first 18-cycle PCR with the universal primers M1SS and BC2_uni_R. The published analysis was carried out like this. Each sample was normalized by randomly selecting 1 million high-quality reads, each carrying a distinct molecular identifier. Reads sharing molecular identifiers were discarded rather than binned into consensus sequences. MiTCR, set to a Q25 quality threshold and the strictest error-elimination algorithm, was used for CDR3 identification, clonotype clustering and error correction. Lower-bound total TCR beta diversity was estimated with a nonparametric unseen species model using Euler transformation. TCRdb reran the public reads through fastp at Q25 and MiXCR, keeping productive beta chains. Records with the same CDR3 protein are collapsed into one entry carrying the most frequent genes and DNA. The V and J calls reflect TCRdb's pipeline rather than the authors' work. Recorded for this sample are more than 600,000 distinct CDR3 sequences; 20% to 25% of them occurred a single time. The biggest ten clones account for under 9.5% of the sample.

Donors were around 37 systemically healthy Caucasian individuals from Russia aged 6 to 90 years. Each donor gave 8.5 to 10 milliliters of peripheral blood, collected into EDTA-treated Vacutainer tubes. Ficoll-Paque density-gradient centrifugation was used to isolate PBMCs, with at least 6.5 million per sample. Trizol reagent was used to extract total RNA from the PBMCs, yielding at least 6 micrograms per sample. For every donor, flow cytometry on a PBMC aliquot measured the percentage of naive CD45RAhigh/CD27high T cells. These data were likewise used in another study, on T cells of mothers and their children. As noted in the second study: The donors were nine systemically healthy Caucasian individuals, made up of three mothers and their six children. cDNA synthesis consumed the entire amount of extracted RNA, loaded at around 1.5 ug RNA in each 15 ul reaction. In the second PCR, the M1S primer introduced both the sample barcodes and 2-4 random nucleotides. More than 9 million TCR beta CDR3 reads were obtained from each mother, and approximately 3 million reads were obtained from each child. Thymic selection similarly shapes TCR recombination output in related and unrelated pairs, with minor effect from inherited differences. Normalized repertoire overlap was always slightly but never significantly higher in related than unrelated mother-child pairs. No persistent microchimeric T cell clones were detected, at a sensitivity of about 100 clones per million clonotypes. To look for features that set related mother-child pairs apart from unrelated individuals, the researchers ran deep NGS to compare the TCR beta repertoires of mothers and children. The mean age was approximately 41 +/- 4 years for the mothers and about 10 +/- 4 years for the children. After adapters were ligated using NEBNext reagents, the libraries underwent 100+100 nt paired-end sequencing on an Illumina HiSeq 2000. To prevent cross-contamination, the mother and child libraries were prepared one month apart and sequenced in separate runs. Each donor had between about 500,000 and 2,100,000 distinct TCR beta clonotypes identified. Naive TCR beta clonotypes were estimated from low-frequency clonotypes matched to each donor's FACS-determined naive share, without sorting.

This sequence was found in a boy younger than 18 in good health. Sequencing used blood.

The sequenced DNA: TGTGCCAGCAGCGGGAGGGGACAGGGTAAAAACTACGAGCAGTACTTC. Translation gives CASSGRGQGKNYEQYF. Recombination linked TRBV7-9 to TRBJ2-7; 9 nucleotides in the junction match TRBD1. From the cysteine through the phenylalanine, the CDR3 covers 16 amino acids. Kept here is only the CDR3 DNA, which spans 48 bases and is read in frame from base 1. CDR1 and CDR2 (SEHNR, FQNEAQ) derive from the germline V gene (reference sequence). After removal of 5 bases from V and 3 bases from J, the junction retains 11 bases not matched to a gene.